One T cell receptor (beta chain) is described in this entry. The target antigen is unknown. Normal lung was sampled as far from the tumour as possible, at least 3 cm. Assay used: immunoSEQ multiplex PCR; TCRdb lists only in-frame clones, some missing. The table has about 3,600 clones, more than 75% seen once. The CDR3 runs to 17 residues. CDR1 is MNHNS and CDR2 is SASEGT in the germline V gene. Trimming removed 2 bases at V and 0 bases at J, with 15 bases between. This sample was taken from a study of immune cell composition in non-small cell lung cancer. Whole-study findings and limits: Clones >0.5% enriched in tumour were rarer in adenocarcinoma (roughly 35%) than squamous (approximately 80%).

The sample taken for sequencing was non-adjacent lung tissue. The rearrangement uses TRBV6-1 and TRBJ2-3; a weak D match, TRBD2 (5 bases). This TCR was recovered from a human donor with non-small cell lung cancer. The CDR3 loop reads CASSEPRANPSTDTQYF. CDR3 nucleotide sequence: TGTGCCAGCAGTGAACCGCGGGCAAACCCCAGCACAGATACGCAGTATTTT.